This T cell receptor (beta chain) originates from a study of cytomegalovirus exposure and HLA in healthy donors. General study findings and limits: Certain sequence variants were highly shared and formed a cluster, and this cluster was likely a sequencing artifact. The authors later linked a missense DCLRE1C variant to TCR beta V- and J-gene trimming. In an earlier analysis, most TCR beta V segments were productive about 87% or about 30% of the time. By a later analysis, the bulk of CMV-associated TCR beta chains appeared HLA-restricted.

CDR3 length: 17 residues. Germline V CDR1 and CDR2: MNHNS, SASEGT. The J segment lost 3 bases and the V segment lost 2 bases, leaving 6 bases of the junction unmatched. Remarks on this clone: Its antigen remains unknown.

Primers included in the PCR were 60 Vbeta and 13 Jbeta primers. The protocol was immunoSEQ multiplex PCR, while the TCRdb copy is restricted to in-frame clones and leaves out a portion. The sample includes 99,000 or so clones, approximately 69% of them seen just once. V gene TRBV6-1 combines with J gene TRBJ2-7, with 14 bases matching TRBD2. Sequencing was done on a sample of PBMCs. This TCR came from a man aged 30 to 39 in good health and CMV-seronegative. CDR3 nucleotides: TGTGCCAGCAGTGAACTAGGGACTAGCGGGAGTGGCTACGAGCAGTACTTC. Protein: CASSELGTSGSGYEQYF.